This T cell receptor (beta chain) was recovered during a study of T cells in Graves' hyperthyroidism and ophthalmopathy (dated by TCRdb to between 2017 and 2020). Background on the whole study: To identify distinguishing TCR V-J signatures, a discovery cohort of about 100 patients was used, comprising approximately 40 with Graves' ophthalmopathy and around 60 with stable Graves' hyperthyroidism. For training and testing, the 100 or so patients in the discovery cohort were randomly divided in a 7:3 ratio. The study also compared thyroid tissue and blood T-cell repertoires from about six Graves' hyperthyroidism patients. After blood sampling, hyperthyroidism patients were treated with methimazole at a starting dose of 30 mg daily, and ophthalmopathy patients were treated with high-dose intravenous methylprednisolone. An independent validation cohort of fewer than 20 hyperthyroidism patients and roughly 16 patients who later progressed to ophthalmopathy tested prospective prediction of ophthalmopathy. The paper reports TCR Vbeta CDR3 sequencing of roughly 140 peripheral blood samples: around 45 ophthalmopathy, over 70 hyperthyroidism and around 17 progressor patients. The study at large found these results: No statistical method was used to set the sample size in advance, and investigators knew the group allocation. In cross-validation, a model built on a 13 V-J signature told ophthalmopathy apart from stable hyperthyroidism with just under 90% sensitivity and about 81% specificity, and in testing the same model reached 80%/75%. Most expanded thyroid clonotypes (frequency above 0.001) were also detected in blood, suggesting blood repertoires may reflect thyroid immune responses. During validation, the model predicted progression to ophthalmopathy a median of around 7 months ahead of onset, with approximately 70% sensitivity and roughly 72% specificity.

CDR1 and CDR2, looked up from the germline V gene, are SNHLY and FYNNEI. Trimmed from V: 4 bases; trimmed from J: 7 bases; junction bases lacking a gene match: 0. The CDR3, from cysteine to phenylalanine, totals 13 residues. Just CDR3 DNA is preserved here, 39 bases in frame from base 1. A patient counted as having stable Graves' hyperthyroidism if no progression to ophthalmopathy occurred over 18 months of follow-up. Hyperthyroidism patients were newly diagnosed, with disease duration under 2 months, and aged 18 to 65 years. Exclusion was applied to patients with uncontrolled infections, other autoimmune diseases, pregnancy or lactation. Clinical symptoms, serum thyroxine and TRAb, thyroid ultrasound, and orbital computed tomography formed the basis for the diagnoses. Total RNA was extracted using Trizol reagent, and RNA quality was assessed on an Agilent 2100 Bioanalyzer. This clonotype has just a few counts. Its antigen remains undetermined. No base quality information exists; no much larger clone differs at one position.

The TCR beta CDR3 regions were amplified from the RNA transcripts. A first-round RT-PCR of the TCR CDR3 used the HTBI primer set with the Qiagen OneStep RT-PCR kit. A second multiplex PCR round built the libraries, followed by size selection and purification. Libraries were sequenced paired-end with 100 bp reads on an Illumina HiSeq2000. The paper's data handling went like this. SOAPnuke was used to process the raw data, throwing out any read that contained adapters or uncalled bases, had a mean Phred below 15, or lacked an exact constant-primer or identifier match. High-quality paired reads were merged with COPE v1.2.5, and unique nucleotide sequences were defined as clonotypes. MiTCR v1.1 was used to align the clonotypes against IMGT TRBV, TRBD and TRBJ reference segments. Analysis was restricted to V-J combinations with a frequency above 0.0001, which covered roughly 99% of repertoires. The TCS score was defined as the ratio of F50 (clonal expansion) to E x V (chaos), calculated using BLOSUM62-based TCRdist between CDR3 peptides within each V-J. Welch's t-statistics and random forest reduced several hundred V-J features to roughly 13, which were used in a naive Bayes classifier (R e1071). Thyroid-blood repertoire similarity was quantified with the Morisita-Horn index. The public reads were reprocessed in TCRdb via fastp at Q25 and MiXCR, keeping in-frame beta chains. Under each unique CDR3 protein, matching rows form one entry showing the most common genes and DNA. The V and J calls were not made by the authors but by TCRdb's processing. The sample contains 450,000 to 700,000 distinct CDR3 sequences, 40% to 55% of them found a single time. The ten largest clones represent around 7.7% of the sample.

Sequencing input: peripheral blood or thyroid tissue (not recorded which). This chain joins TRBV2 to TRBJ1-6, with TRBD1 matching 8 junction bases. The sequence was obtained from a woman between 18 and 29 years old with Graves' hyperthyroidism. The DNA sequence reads TGTGCCAGCAGTGGACAGGGGAATTCACCCCTCCACTTT. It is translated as CASSGQGNSPLHF.